The clone carrying this T cell receptor (beta chain) was detected only a few times. Its matching antigen is unknown. The repertoire was sequenced with immunoSEQ multiplex PCR; TCRdb's copy has only in-frame clones and lacks some. Among tens of thousands of clones listed, 70% to 90% were seen once. This sample was taken from a study of OX40 agonist ivuxolimab in advanced cancers. General observations from the study: In general, CD8+ T cells held more expanded clones than CD4+ did, on average. Doses of 0.1 to 3.0 mg/kg were accompanied by clonal expansion of CD4+ and CD8+ blood T cells by week 6.

With 2 bases removed from V and 6 bases from J, the gap between germline ends came to 10 bases. The CDR3 runs to 14 residues. The germline V gene has CDR1 SGHTA and CDR2 FQGNSA. The TCR originated in an adult with an advanced solid tumor such as melanoma, head and neck, liver or kidney cancer. The V and J genes are TRBV7-2 and TRBJ2-2; a weak D match, TRBD1 (5 bases). Sequences were derived from CD4+ or CD8+ T cells sorted from blood, sampled in a trial of the OX40 agonist ivuxolimab. CDR3 residues: CASSLTGLSGELFF. Written as DNA, the CDR3 is TGTGCCAGCAGCTTAACAGGTCTGTCCGGGGAGCTGTTTTTT.